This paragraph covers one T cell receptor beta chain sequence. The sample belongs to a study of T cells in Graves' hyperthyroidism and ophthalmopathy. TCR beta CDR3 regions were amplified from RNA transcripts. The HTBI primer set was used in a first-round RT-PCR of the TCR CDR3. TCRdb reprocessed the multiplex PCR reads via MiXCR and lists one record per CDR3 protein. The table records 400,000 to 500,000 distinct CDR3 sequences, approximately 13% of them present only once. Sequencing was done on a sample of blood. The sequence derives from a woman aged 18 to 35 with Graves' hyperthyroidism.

The CDR3 loop is CASSIEVPLRGETQYF. The CDR3 DNA reads as TGTGCCAGTAGTATAGAGGTCCCCTTGAGAGGGGAGACCCAGTACTTC. The chain links TRBV19 to TRBJ2-5; D perhaps matches TRBD2 (5 bases). The CDR3 is made up of 16 amino acids. Trimming pared 0 bases from V and 5 bases from J, leaving 16 bases between. CDR1 is LNHDA, CDR2 SQIVND, per germline (reference sequence).